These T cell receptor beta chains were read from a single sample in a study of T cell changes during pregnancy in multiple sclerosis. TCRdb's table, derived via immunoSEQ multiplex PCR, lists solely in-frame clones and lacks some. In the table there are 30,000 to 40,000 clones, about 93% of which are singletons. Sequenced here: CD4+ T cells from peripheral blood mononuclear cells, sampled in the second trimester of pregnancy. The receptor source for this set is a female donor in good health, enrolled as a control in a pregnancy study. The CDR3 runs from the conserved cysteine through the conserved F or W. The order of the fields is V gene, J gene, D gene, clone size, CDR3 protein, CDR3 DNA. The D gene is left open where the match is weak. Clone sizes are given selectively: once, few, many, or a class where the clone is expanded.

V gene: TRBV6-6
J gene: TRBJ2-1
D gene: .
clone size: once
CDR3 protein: CASSYGGESYNEQFF
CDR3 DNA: TGTGCCAGCAGTTACGGGGGCGAATCCTACAATGAGCAGTTCTTC

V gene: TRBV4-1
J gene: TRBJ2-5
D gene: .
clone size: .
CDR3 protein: CASSQDPSREWTQYF
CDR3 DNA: TGCGCCAGCAGCCAAGACCCCTCCCGGGAGTGGACCCAGTACTTC

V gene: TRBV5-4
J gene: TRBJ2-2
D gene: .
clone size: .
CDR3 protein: CASSLGAGQGAGELFF
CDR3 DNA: TGTGCCAGCAGCTTGGGCGCGGGGCAGGGGGCCGGGGAGCTGTTTTTT

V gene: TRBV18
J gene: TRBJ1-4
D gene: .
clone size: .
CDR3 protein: CASSPPGGLGEKLFF
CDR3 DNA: TGTGCCAGCTCACCTCCGGGGGGACTGGGTGAAAAACTGTTTTTT

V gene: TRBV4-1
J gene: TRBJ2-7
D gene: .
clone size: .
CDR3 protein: CASSRRGGYEQYF
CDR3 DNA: TGCGCCAGCAGCCGAAGGGGGGGATACGAGCAGTACTTC

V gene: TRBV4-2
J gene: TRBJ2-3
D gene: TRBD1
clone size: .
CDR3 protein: CASSQGQGDTQYF
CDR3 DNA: TGTGCCAGCAGCCAAGGACAGGGCGATACGCAGTATTTT

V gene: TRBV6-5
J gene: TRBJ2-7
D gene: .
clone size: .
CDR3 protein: CASRGGYEQYF
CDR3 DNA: TGTGCCAGCAGGGGAGGCTACGAGCAGTACTTC

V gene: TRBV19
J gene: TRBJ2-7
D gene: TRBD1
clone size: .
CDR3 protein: CASSPTGGLTYEQYF
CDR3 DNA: TGTGCCAGTAGCCCGACAGGGGGCCTAACCTACGAGCAGTACTTC

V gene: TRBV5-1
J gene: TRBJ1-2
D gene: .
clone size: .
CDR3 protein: CASSLAGAARYTF
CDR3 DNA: TGCGCCAGCAGCTTGGCTGGGGCCGCACGCTACACCTTC

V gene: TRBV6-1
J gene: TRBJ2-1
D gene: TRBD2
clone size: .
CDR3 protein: CASRPGLGTLNEQFF
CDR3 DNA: TGTGCCAGCAGACCCGGACTAGGAACCCTGAATGAGCAGTTCTTC

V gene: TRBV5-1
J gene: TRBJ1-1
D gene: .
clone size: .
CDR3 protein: CASSSQMNTEAFF
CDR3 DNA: TGCGCCAGCAGCTCCCAAATGAACACTGAAGCTTTCTTT

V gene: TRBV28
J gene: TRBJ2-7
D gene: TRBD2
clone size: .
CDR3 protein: CASTPSGGYYEQYF
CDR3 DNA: TGTGCCAGCACCCCTAGCGGGGGGTACTACGAGCAGTACTTC

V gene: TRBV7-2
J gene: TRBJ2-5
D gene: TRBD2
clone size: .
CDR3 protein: CASSSQPPRLAGIETQYF
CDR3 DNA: TGTGCCAGCAGCTCCCAACCTCCCCGACTAGCGGGGATAGAGACCCAGTACTTC

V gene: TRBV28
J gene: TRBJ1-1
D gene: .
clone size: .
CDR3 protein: CASSFAPRGGYTEAFF
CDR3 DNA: TGTGCCAGCAGTTTCGCCCCTAGGGGGGGATACACTGAAGCTTTCTTT

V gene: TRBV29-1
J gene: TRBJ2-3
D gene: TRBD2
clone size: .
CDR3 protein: CSVRTSGFTDTQYF
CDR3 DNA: TGCAGCGTTAGGACTAGTGGATTCACAGATACGCAGTATTTT

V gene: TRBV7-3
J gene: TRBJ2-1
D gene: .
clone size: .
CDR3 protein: CASSSLAGEFEQFF
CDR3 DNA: TGTGCCAGCAGCTCCCTCGCAGGGGAATTTGAGCAGTTCTTC

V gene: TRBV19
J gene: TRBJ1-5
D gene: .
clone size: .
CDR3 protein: CASSQGRRGNQPQHF
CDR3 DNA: TGTGCCAGTAGCCAGGGACGGAGGGGCAATCAGCCCCAGCATTTT

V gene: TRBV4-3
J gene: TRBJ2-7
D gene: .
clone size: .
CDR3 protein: CASSQGAGAPYEQYF
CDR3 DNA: TGCGCCAGCAGCCAAGGGGCGGGGGCCCCCTACGAGCAGTACTTC

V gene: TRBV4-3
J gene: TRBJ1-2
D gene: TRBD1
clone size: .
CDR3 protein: CASSQDISGQGTYGYTF
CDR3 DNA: TGCGCCAGCAGCCAAGATATCTCGGGACAGGGGACTTATGGCTACACCTTC

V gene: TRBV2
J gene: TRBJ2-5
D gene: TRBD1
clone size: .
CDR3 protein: CASRAGTGEETQYF
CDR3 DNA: TGTGCCAGCAGAGCCGGGACAGGGGAAGAGACCCAGTACTTC

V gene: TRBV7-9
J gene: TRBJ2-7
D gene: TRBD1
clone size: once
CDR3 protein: CASSFDRGLDEQYF
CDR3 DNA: TGTGCCAGCAGCTTTGACAGGGGTCTGGACGAGCAGTACTTC

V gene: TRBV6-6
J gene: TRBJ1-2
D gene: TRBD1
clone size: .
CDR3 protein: CASSYWGQGAHYGYTF
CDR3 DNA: TGTGCCAGCAGTTACTGGGGACAGGGGGCTCACTATGGCTACACCTTC

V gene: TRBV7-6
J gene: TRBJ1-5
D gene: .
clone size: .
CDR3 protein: CASSASQGQPQHF
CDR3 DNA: TGTGCCAGCAGCGCATCACAGGGACAGCCCCAGCATTTT

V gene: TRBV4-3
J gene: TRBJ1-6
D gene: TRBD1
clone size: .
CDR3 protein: CASSPDQVRSDRADSPLHF
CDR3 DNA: TGCGCCAGCAGCCCTGACCAAGTGCGATCCGACAGGGCCGACTCACCCCTCCACTTT

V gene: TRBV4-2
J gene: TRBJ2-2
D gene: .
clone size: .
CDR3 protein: CASSNRETGELFF
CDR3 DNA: TGTGCCAGCAGCAATCGGGAAACCGGGGAGCTGTTTTTT

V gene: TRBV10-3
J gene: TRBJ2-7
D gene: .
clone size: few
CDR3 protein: CAISGQGPEQYF
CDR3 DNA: TGTGCCATCAGTGGTCAGGGGCCTGAGCAGTACTTC

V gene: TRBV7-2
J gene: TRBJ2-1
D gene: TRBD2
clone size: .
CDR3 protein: CASSLLLAGGRNEQFF
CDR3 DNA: TGTGCCAGCAGCTTACTCTTAGCGGGGGGGCGGAATGAGCAGTTCTTC

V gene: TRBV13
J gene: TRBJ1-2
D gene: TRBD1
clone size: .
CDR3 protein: CASSLLGQAGGYTF
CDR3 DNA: TGTGCCAGCAGCTTGTTAGGACAGGCGGGTGGCTACACCTTC

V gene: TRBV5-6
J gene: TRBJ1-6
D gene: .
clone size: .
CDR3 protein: CASSSSRNSPLHF
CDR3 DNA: TGTGCCAGCAGTTCCTCCCGGAATTCACCCCTCCACTTT

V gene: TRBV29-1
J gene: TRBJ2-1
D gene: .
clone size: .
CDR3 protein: CSARPGTFSSYNEQFF
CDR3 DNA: TGCAGCGCCCGTCCCGGGACATTCAGCTCCTACAATGAGCAGTTCTTC

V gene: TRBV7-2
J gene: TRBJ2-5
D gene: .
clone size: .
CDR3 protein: CASSRGETQYF
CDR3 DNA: TGTGCCAGCAGCCGGGGGGAGACCCAGTACTTC

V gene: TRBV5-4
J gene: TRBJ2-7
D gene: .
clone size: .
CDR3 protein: CASSLGSSYEQYF
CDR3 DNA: TGTGCCAGCAGCTTGGGTAGCTCCTACGAGCAGTACTTC

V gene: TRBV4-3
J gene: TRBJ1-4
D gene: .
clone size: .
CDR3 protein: CASSPGWGGNEKLFF
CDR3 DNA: TGCGCCAGCAGCCCGGGATGGGGGGGGAATGAAAAACTGTTTTTT

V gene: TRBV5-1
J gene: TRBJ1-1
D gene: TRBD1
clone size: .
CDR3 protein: CASTPEGGWGTEAFF
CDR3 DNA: TGCGCCAGCACCCCCGAAGGGGGCTGGGGCACTGAAGCTTTCTTT

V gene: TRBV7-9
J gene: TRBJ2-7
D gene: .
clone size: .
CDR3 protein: CASSLAYRTDTYEQYF
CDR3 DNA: TGTGCCAGCAGCTTAGCCTACCGGACAGATACCTACGAGCAGTACTTC

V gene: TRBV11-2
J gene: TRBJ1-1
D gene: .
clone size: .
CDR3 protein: CASSLVNHGTEAFF
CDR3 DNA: TGTGCCAGCAGCTTAGTCAACCACGGCACTGAAGCTTTCTTT

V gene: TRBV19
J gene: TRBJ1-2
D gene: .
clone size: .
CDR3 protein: CASSISLNYGYTF
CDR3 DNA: TGTGCCAGTAGTATTTCCCTTAACTATGGCTACACCTTC

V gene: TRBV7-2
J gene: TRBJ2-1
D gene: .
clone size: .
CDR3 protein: CASSPRDSSGRNEQFF
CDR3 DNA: TGTGCCAGCAGCCCGAGGGACTCCTCGGGGAGAAATGAGCAGTTCTTC

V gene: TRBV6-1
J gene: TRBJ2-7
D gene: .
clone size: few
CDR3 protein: CASSVGTWVSGYEQYF
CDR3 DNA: TGTGCCAGCAGTGTTGGGACTTGGGTCAGCGGTTACGAGCAGTACTTC

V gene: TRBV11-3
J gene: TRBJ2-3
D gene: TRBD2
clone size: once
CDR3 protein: CASSPISGVTDTQYF
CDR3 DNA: TGTGCCAGCAGCCCGATTAGCGGGGTAACAGATACGCAGTATTTT